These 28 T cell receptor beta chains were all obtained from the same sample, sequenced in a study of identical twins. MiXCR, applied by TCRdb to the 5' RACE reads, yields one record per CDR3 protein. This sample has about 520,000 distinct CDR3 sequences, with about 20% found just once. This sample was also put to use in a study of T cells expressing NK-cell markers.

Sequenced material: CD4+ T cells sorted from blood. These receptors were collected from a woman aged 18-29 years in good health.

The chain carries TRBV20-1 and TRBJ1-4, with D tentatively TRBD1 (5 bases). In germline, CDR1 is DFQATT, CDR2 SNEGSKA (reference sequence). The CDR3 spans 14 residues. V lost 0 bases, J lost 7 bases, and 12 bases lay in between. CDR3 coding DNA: TGCAGTGCTAGAGATCTCCAGGGTACTGAAAAACTGTTTTTT. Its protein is CSARDLQGTEKLFF.

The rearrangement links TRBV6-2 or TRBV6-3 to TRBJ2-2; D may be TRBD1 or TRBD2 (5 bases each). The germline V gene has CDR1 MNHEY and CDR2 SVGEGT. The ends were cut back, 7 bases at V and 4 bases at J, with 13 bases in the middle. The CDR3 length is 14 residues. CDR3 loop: CASTGRVTTGELFF. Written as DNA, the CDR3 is TGTGCCAGCACGGGGCGGGTTACCACCGGGGAGCTGTTTTTT.

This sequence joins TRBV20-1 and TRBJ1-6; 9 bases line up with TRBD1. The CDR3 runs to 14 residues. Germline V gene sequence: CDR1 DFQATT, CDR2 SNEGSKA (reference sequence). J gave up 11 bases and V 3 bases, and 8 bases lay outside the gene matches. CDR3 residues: CSARRDRAYAPLHF. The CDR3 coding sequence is TGCAGTGCTAGGAGGGACAGGGCGTATGCACCCCTCCACTTT.

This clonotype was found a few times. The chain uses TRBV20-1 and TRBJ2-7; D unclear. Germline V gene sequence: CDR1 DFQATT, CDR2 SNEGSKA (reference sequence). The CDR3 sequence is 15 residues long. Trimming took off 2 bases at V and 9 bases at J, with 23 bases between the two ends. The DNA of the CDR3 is TGCAGTGCTAGATTACCGGCCTCAGACACTACGGGGCAGTACTTC. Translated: CSARLPASDTTGQYF.

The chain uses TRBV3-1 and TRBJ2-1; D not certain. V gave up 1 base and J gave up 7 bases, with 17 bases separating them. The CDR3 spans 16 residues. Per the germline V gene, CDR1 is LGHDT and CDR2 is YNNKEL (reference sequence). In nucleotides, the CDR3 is TGTGCCAGCAGCCAAGGACGCGGTACCTTCGGGAATGAGCAGTTCTTC. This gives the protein CASSQGRGTFGNEQFF.

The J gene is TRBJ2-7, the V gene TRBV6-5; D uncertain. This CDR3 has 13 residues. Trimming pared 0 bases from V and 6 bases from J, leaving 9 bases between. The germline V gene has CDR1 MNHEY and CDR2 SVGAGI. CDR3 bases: TGTGCCAGCAGTTACTCGAAGCAACGCGAGCAGTACTTC. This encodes CASSYSKQREQYF.

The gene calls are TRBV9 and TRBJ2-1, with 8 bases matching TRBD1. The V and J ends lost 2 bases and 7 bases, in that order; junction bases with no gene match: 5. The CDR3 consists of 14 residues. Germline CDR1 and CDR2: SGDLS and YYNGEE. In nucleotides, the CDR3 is TGTGCCAGCAGCGTCGGACAGGGCAGGAATGAGCAGTTCTTC. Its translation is CASSVGQGRNEQFF.

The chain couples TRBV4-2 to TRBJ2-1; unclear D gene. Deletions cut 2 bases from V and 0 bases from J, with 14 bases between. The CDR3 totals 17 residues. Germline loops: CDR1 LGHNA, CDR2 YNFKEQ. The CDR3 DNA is TGTGCCAGCAGCCAAAGGTGGCTACCCAGCTCCTACAATGAGCAGTTCTTC. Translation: CASSQRWLPSSYNEQFF.

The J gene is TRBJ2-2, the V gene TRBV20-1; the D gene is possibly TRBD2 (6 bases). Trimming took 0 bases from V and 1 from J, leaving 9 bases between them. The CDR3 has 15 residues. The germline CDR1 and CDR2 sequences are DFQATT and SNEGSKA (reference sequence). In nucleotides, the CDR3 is TGCAGTGCTAGAGATGGCGGGGTGAACACCGGGGAGCTGTTTTTT. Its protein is CSARDGGVNTGELFF.

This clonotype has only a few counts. As DNA, the CDR3 is TGTGCCAGCAACATCCCGAGCTCTGGGGCCAACGTCCTGACTTTC. Residues: CASNIPSSGANVLTF. This chain joins TRBV12-3 or TRBV12-4 and TRBJ2-6; D not resolved. There are 15 residues in the CDR3. Trimming removed 7 bases at V and 0 bases at J, with 10 bases between.

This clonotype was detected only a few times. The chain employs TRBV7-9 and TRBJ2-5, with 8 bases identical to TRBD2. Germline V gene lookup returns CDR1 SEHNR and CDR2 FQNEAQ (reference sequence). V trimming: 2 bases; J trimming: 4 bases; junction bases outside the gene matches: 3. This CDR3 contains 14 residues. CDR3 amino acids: CASSLSGSSETQYF. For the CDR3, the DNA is TGTGCCAGCAGCTTAAGCGGGAGTTCAGAGACCCAGTACTTC.

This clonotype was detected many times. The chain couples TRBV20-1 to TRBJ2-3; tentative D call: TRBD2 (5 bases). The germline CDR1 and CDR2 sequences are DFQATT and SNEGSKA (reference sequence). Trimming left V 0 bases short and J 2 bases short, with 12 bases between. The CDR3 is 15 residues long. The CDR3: CSAREPAGYTDTQYF. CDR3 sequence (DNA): TGCAGTGCTAGAGAACCGGCGGGTTACACAGATACGCAGTATTTT.

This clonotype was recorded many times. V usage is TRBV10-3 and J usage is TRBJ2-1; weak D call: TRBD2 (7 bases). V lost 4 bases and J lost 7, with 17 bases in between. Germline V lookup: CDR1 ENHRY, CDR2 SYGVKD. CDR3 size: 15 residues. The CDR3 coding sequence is TGTGCCATCAGTGTCCCTTGGCGGGGGCGGAATGAGCAGTTCTTC. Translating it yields CAISVPWRGRNEQFF.

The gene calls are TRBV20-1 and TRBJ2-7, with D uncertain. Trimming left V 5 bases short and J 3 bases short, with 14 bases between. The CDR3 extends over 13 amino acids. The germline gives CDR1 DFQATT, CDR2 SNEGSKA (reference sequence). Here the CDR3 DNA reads TGCAGTGCTCTCGAAAGGCCGGGCTACGAGCAGTACTTC. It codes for CSALERPGYEQYF.

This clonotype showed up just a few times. The CDR3 region is CASSSQGPHEQYF. In DNA form, the CDR3 reads TGTGCCAGCTCTTCACAGGGTCCCCACGAGCAGTACTTC. The V call is TRBV18, the J call TRBJ2-7, with D perhaps matching TRBD1 (6 bases). V gave up 6 bases and J gave up 5 bases, with 14 bases separating them. The germline V gene encodes CDR1 KGHSH and CDR2 LQKENI. The CDR3 consists of 13 residues.

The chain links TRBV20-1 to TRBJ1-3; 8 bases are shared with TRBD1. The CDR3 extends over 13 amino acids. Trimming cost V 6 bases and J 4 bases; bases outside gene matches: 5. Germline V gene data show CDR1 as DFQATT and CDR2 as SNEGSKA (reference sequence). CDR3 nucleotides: TGCAGTGCGTTCCGGACAGGGGGAAACACCATATATTTT. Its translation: CSAFRTGGNTIYF.

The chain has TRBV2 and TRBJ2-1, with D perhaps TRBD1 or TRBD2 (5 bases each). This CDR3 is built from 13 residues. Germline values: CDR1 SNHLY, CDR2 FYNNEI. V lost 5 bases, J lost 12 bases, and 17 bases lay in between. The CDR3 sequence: CASSPRDQTGQFF. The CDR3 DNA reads TGTGCCAGCAGTCCCAGGGACCAAACTGGGCAGTTCTTC.

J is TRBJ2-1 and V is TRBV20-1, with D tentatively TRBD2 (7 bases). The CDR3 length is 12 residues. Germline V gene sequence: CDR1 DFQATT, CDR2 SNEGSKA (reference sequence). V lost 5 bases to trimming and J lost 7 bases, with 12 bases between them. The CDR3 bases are TGCAGTGCTGGGGGGGGCGGTAATGAGCAGTTCTTC. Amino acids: CSAGGGGNEQFF.

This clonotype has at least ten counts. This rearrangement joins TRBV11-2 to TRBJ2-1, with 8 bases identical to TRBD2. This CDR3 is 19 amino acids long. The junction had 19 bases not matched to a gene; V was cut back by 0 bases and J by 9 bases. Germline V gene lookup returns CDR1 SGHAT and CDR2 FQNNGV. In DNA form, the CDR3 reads TGTGCCAGCAGCTTAGAGTGGACTCCGAGCGGGAGAAAGGCCACTGAGCAGTTCTTC. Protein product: CASSLEWTPSGRKATEQFF. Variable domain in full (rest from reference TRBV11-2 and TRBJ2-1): EAGVAQSPRYKIIEKRQSVAFWCNPISGHATLYWYQQILGQGPKLLIQFQNNGVVDDSQLPKDRFSAERLKGVDSTLKIQPAKLEDSAVYLCASSLEWTPSGRKATEQFFGPGTRLTVL.

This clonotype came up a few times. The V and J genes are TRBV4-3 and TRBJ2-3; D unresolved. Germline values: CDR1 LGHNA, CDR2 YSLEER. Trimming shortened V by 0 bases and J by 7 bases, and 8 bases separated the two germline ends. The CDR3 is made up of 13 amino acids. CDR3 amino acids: CASSQEADNTQYF. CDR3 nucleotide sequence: TGCGCCAGCAGCCAAGAGGCCGATAATACGCAGTATTTT.

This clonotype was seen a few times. CDR3 in amino acids: CASSRTTSGGADTQYF. As DNA, the CDR3 is TGTGCCAGCAGCCGGACCACTAGCGGGGGGGCAGATACGCAGTATTTT. This rearrangement joins TRBV7-2 to TRBJ2-3; TRBD2 matches at 13 bases. The trim removed 5 bases at V and 4 bases at J, leaving 6 bases unmatched. CDR1 and CDR2 from the germline V gene are SGHTA and FQGNSA. The CDR3 is made up of 16 amino acids.

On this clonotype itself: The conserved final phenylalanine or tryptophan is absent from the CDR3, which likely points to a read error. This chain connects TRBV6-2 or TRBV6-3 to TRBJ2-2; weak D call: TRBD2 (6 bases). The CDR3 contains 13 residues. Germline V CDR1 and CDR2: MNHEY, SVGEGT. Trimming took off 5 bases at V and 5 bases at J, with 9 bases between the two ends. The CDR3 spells CASSARETGELFC. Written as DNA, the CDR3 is TGTGCCAGCAGTGCCCGGGAGACCGGGGAGCTGTTTTGT.

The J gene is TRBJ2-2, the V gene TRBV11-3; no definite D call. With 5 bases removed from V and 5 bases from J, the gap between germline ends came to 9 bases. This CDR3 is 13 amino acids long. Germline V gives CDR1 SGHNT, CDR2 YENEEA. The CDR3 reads CASSPMRTGELFF. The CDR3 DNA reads TGTGCCAGCAGCCCCATGAGGACCGGGGAGCTGTTTTTT.

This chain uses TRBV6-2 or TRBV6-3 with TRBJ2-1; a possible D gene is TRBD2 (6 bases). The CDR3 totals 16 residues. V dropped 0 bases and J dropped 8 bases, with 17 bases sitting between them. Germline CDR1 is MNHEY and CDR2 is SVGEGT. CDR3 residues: CASSYSVGSVVDEQFF. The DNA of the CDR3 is TGTGCCAGCAGTTACTCGGTCGGGAGCGTTGTGGATGAGCAGTTCTTC.

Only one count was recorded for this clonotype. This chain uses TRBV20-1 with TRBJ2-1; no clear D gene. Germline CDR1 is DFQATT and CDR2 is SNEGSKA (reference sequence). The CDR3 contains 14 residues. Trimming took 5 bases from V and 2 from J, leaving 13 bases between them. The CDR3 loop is CSALLGPTYNEQFF. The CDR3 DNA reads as TGCAGTGCTCTCCTCGGCCCTACCTACAATGAGCAGTTCTTC.

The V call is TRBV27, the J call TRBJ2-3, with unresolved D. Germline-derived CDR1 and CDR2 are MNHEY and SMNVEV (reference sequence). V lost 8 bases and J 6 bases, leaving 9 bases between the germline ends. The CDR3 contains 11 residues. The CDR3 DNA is TGTGCCAGCTGGAAGGAGGATACGCAGTATTTT. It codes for CASWKEDTQYF.

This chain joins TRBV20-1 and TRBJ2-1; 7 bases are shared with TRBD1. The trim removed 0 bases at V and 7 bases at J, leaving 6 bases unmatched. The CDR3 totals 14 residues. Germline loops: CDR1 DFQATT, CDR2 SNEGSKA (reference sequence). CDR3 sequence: CSARENPGGNEQFF. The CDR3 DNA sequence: TGCAGTGCTAGAGAGAACCCAGGGGGTAATGAGCAGTTCTTC.

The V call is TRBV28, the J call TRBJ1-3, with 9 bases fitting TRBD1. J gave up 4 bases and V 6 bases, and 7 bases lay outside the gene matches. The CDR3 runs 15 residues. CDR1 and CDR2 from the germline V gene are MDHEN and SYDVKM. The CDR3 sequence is CASRGRDRAGNTIYF. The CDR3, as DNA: TGTGCCAGCAGGGGCCGGGACAGGGCCGGAAACACCATATATTTT.